Presented here are 2 T cell receptor beta chains from one specimen sequenced in a study of cytomegalovirus exposure and HLA in healthy donors. Both 60 Vbeta primers and 13 Jbeta primers went into the PCR. Profiled with immunoSEQ multiplex PCR; TCRdb holds only in-frame clones, not every one. Here the sample spans fewer than 250,000 clones, roughly 85% being singletons. Source material: PBMCs. These receptor sequences come from a male donor in good health and CMV-seronegative.

The table lists this clone with a count of one. This rearrangement joins TRBV7-2 to TRBJ2-1, with 8 bases matching TRBD2. The germline V gene encodes CDR1 SGHTA and CDR2 FQGNSA. The junction had 9 bases not matched to a gene; V was cut back by 5 bases and J by 0 bases. This CDR3 region has 17 residues. The CDR3 protein is CASSPPERGSSYNEQFF. In DNA form, the CDR3 reads TGTGCCAGCAGCCCTCCGGAGCGGGGGAGCTCCTACAATGAGCAGTTCTTC.

The chain uses TRBV10-3 and TRBJ2-7, with 9 bases matching TRBD2. The CDR3 consists of 15 residues. With V trimmed by 4 bases and J by 5 bases, 9 bases remained unmatched. From germline, CDR1 is ENHRY and CDR2 SYGVKD. The CDR3 bases are TGTGCCATCAGTGGCGGGGGGGATGGTTTCGACGAGCAGTACTTC. Its translation: CAISGGGDGFDEQYF.